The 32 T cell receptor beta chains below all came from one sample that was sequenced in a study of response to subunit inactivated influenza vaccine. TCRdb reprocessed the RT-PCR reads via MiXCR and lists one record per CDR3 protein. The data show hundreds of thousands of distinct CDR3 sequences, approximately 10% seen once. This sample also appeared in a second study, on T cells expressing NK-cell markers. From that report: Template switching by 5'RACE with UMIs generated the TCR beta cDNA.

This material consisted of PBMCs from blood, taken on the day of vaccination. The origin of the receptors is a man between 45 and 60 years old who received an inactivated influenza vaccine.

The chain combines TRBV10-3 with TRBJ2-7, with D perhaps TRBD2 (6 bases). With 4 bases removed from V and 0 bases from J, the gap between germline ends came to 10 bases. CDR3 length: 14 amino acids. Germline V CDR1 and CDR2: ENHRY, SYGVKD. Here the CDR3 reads CAISANSGSYEQYF. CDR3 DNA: TGTGCCATCAGTGCGAATAGCGGCTCCTACGAGCAGTACTTC.

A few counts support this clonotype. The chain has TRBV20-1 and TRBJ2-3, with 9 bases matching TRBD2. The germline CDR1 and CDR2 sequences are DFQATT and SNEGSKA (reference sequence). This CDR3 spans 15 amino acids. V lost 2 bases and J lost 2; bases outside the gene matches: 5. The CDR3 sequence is CSARPLAGNTDTQYF. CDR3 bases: TGCAGTGCTAGACCTCTAGCGGGAAACACAGATACGCAGTATTTT.

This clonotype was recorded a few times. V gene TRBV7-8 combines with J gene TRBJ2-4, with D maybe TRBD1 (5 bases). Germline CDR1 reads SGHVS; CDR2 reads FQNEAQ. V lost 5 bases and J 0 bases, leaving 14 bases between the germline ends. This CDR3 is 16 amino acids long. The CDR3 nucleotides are TGTGCCAGCAGCCTCCAGGGCTCACTAGCCAAAAACATTCAGTACTTC. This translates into CASSLQGSLAKNIQYF.

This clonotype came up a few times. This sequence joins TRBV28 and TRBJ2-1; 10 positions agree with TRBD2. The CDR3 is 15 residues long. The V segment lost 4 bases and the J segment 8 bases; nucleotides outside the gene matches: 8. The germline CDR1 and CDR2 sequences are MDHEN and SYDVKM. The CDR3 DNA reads TGTGCCAGCAGTTCACCGGGACTAGCGAGAGATGAGCAGTTCTTC. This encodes CASSSPGLARDEQFF. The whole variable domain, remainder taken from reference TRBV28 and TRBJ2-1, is DVKVTQSSRYLVKRTGEKVFLECVQDMDHENMFWYRQDPGLGLRLIYFSYDVKMKEKGDIPEGYSVSREKKERFSLILESASTNQTSMYLCASSSPGLARDEQFFGPGTRLTVL.

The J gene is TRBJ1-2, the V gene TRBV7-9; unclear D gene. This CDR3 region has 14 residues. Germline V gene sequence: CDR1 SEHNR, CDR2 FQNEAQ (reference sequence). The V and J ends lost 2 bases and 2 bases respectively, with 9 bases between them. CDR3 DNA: TGTGCCAGCAGCTTAAGTCACAGAAACTATGGCTACACCTTC. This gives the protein CASSLSHRNYGYTF.

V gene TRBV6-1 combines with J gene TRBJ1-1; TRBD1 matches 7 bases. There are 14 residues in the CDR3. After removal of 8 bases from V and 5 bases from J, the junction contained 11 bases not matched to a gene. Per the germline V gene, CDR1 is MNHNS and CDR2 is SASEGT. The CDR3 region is CASGMDRKPTEAFF. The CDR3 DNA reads TGTGCCAGCGGGATGGACAGGAAGCCGACTGAAGCTTTCTTT.

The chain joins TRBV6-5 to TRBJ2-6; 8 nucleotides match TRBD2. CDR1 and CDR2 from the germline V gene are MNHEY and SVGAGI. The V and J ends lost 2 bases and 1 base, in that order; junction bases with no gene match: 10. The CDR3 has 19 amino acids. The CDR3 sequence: CASSYGTRLRHSGANVLTF. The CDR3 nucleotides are TGTGCCAGCAGTTACGGGACTAGACTTCGGCATTCTGGGGCCAACGTCCTGACTTTC.

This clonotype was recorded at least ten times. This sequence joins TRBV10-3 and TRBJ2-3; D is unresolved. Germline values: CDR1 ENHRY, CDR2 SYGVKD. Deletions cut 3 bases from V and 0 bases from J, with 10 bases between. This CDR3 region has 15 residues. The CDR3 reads CAISDGPSSTDTQYF. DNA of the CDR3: TGTGCCATCAGTGATGGGCCTTCTAGCACAGATACGCAGTATTTT.

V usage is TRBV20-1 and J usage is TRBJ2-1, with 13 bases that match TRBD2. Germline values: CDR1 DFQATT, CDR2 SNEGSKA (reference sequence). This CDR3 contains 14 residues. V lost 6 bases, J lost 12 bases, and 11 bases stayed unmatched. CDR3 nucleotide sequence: TGCAGTGCACGCACTAGCGGGAGGGCCCGGGCGCAGTTCTTC. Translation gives CSARTSGRARAQFF.

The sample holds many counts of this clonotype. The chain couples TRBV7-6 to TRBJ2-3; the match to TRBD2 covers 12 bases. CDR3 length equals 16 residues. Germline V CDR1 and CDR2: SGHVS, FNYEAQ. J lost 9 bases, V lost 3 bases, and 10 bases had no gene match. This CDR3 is CASSFSSSGGAGTQYF. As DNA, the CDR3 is TGTGCCAGCAGCTTTTCCTCTAGCGGGGGGGCTGGAACGCAGTATTTT. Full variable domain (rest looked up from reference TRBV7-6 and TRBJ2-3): GAGVSQSPRYKVTKRGQDVALRCDPISGHVSLYWYRQALGQGPEFLTYFNYEAQQDKSGLPNDRFSAERPEGSISTLTIQRTEQRDSAMYRCASSFSSSGGAGTQYFGPGTRLTVL.

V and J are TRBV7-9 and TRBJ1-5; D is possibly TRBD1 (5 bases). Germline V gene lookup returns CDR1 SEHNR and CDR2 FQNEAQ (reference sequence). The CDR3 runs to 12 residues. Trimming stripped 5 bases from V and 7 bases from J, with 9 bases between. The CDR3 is CASSRGEQPQHF. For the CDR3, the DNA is TGTGCCAGCAGCCGGGGCGAACAGCCCCAGCATTTT.

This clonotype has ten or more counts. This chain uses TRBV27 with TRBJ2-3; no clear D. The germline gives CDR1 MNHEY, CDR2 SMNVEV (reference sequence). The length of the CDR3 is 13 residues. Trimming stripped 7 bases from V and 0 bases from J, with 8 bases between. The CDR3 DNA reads TGTGCCAGCAAACCACATAGCACAGATACGCAGTATTTT. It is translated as CASKPHSTDTQYF.

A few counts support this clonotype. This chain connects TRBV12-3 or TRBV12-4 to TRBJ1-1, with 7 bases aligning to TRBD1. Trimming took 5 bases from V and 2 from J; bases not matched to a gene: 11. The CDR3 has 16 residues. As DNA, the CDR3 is TGTGCCAGCAGTCAGGGGGGGACAGCCAAAAACACTGAAGCTTTCTTT. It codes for CASSQGGTAKNTEAFF.

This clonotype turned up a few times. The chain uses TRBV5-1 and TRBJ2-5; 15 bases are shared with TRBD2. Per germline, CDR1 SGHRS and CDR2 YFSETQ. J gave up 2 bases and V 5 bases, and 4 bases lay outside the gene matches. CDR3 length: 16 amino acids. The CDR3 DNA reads TGCGCCAGCAGTAAAGGGACTAGCGGGAGGCAAGAGACCCAGTACTTC. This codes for CASSKGTSGRQETQYF.

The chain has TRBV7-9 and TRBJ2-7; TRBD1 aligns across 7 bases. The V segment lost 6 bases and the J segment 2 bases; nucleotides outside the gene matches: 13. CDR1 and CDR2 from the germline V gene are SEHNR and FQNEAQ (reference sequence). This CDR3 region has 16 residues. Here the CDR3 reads CASSPVTGTVPYEQYF. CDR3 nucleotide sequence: TGTGCCAGCAGTCCAGTAACCGGGACAGTACCCTACGAGCAGTACTTC.

CDR3 sequence (DNA): TGCAGTGCCAGGGGCGTGGTTGCTTTCTTT. It codes for CSARGVVAFF. The gene calls are TRBV20-1 and TRBJ1-1; weak D call: TRBD1 (6 bases). V was clipped by 6 bases and J by 11 bases, with 13 bases between them. The CDR3 spans 10 residues. Germline-derived CDR1 and CDR2 are DFQATT and SNEGSKA (reference sequence).

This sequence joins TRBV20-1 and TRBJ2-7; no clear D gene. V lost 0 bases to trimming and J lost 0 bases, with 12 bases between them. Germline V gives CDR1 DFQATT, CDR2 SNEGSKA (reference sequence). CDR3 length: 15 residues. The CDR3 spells CSARDSTYSSYEQYF. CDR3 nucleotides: TGCAGTGCTAGAGATTCAACGTACAGCTCCTACGAGCAGTACTTC.

The CDR3 is CASSQDRDYPNTGELFF. The CDR3 DNA reads TGTGCCAGCAGCCAAGATCGAGACTACCCCAACACCGGGGAGCTGTTTTTT. This chain joins TRBV3-1 and TRBJ2-2; weak D call: TRBD2 (5 bases). There are 17 residues in the CDR3. V was cut by 0 bases and J by 2 bases, with 13 bases left in between. Looked up from germline, CDR1 is LGHDT and CDR2 is YNNKEL (reference sequence).

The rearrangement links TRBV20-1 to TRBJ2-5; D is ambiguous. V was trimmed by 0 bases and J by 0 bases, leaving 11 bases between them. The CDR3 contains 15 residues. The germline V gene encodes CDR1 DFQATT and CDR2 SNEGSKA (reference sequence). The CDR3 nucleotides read TGCAGTGCTAGAGATCTCCGGTGGAACCAAGAGACCCAGTACTTC. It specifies CSARDLRWNQETQYF.

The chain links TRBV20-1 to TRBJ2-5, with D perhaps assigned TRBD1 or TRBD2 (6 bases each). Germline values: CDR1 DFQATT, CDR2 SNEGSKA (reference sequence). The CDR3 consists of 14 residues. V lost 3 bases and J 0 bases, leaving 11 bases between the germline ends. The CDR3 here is CSASGGGHQETQYF. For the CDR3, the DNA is TGCAGTGCTAGCGGTGGGGGGCACCAAGAGACCCAGTACTTC.

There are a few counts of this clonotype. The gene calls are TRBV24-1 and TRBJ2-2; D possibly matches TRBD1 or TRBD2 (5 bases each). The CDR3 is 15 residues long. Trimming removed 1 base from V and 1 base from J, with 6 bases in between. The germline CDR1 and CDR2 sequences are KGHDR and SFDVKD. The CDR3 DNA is TGTGCCACCAGTGATTTTGGGGGGAACACCGGGGAGCTGTTTTTT. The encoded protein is CATSDFGGNTGELFF.

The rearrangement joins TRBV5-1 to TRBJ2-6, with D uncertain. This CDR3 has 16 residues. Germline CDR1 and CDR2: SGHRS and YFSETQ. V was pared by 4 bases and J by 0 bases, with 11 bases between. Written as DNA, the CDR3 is TGCGCCAGCAGCCGCCTGCAGATCTCTGGGGCCAACGTCCTGACTTTC. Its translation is CASSRLQISGANVLTF.

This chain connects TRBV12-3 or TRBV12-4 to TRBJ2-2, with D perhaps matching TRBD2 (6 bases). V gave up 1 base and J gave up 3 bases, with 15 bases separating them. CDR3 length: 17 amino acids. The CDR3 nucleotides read TGTGCCAGCAGTTTAGAGAAGTGGGGGGTAGACACCGGGGAGCTGTTTTTT. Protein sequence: CASSLEKWGVDTGELFF.

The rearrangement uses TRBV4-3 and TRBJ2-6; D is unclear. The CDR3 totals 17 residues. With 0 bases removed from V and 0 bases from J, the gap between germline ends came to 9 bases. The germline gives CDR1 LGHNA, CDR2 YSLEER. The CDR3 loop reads CASSQDNHNSGANVLTF. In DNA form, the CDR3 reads TGCGCCAGCAGCCAAGATAATCACAACTCTGGGGCCAACGTCCTGACTTTC.

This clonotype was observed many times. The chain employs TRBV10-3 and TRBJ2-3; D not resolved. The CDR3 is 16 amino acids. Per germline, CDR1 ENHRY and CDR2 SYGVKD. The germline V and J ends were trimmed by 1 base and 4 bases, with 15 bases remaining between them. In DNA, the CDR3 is TGTGCCATCAGTGAGTTGACCCCAGGCTTGGCAGATACGCAGTATTTT. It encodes CAISELTPGLADTQYF.

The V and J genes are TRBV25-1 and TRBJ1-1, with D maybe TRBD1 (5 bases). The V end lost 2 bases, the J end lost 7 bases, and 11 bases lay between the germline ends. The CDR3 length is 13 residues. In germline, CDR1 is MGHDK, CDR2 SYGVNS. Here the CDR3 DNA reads TGTGCCAGCAGTGAACGTGCAGGGATTGAAGCTTTCTTT. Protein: CASSERAGIEAFF.

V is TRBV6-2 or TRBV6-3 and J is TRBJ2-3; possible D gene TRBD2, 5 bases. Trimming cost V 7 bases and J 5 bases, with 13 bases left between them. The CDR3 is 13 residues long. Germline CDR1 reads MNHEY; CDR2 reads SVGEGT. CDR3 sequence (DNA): TGTGCCAGCATCAAGAGGGTCGAAGATACGCAGTATTTT. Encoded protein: CASIKRVEDTQYF.

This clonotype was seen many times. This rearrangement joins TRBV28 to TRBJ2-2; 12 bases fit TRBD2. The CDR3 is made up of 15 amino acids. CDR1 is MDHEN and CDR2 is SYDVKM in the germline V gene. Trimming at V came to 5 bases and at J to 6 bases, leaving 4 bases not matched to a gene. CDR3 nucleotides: TGTGCCAGCAGTCGCCTAGCGGGAGGGCCCGGGGAGCTGTTTTTT. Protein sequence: CASSRLAGGPGELFF.

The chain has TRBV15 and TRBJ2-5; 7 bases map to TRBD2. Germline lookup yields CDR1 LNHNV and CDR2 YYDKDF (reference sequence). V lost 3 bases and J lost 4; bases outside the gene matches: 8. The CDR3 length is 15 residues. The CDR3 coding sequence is TGTGCCACCAGCAGCACCACTAGCGCCTTAGAGACCCAGTACTTC. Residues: CATSSTTSALETQYF.

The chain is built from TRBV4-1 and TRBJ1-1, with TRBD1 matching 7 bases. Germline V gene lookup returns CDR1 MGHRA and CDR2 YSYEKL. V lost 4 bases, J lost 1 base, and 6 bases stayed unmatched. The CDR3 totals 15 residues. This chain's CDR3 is CASSRPDRANTEAFF. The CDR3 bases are TGCGCCAGCAGCCGGCCCGACAGGGCGAACACTGAAGCTTTCTTT.

CDR3 sequence reads: CASSIHGQITDTQYF. The CDR3 DNA reads as TGCGCCAGCAGCATACACGGACAGATCACAGATACGCAGTATTTT. The gene calls are TRBV5-1 and TRBJ2-3, with a possible D match to TRBD1 (6 bases). The ends were cut back, 4 bases at V and 2 bases at J, with 14 bases in the middle. The CDR3 extends over 15 amino acids. Per the germline V gene, CDR1 is SGHRS and CDR2 is YFSETQ.

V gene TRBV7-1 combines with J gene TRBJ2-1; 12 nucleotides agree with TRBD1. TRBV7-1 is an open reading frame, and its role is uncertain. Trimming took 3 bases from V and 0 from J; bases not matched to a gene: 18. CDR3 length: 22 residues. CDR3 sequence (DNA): TGTGCCAGCAGCTCCCCTGTCCTCCGGGACAGGGGGCTTTCGAGCTCCTACAATGAGCAGTTCTTC. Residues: CASSSPVLRDRGLSSSYNEQFF.